Below, 3 T cell receptor beta chains from the same sample are listed, as sequenced in a study of neurological immune-mediated disorders. TCRdb passed the 5' RACE reads through MiXCR, listing each CDR3 protein once. The sample carries around 46,000 distinct CDR3 sequences, about 2% recorded once. The specimen sequenced was PBMCs. The receptors originated from a woman between 40 and 55 years old with multiple sclerosis.

The table lists this clonotype with many counts. The chain has TRBV25-1 and TRBJ1-5; possibly TRBD1 for D (5 bases). The CDR3 spans 13 residues. CDR1 is MGHDK and CDR2 is SYGVNS in the germline V gene. The V gene lost 5 bases and the J gene lost 6 bases, with 11 bases spanning the gap. Here the CDR3 reads CASSRGSAQPQHF. Written as DNA, the CDR3 is TGTGCCAGCAGTAGGGGATCCGCTCAGCCCCAGCATTTT.

Many counts were recorded for this clonotype. The chain joins TRBV4-1 to TRBJ1-2; TRBD1 matches 8 bases. Per the germline V gene, CDR1 is MGHRA and CDR2 is YSYEKL. This CDR3 contains 16 residues. V lost 0 bases to trimming and J lost 5 bases; unmatched junction nucleotides: 8. The CDR3 DNA reads TGCGCCAGCAGCCAAGAATCGCAGGGGGCATTTTATGGCTACACCTTC. This sequence encodes CASSQESQGAFYGYTF.

By share of the sample, this clonotype is medium-sized. The gene calls are TRBV5-1 and TRBJ2-7; no clear D gene. This CDR3 contains 13 residues. The germline V gene has CDR1 SGHRS and CDR2 YFSETQ. V shed 4 bases and J shed 0 bases, with 8 bases lying between them. The CDR3 region is CASSPQDSYEQYF. DNA of the CDR3: TGCGCCAGCAGCCCCCAGGACTCCTACGAGCAGTACTTC.